This T cell receptor beta chain was found in a study of ipilimumab plus nivolumab after autologous stem cell transplantation. The overall study: A median of roughly eight nivolumab and about 5 ipilimumab doses were given.

The sample holds one count of this clone. The CDR3 contains 14 residues. Germline CDR1 and CDR2: SGDLS and YYNGEE. Between the trimmed V and J ends, which lost 4 bases and 4 bases, there was a span of 13 bases. Produced via immunoSEQ multiplex PCR; TCRdb's table is partial and in-frame only. The sample lists around 21,000 clones, roughly four fifths occurring once. The origin of this receptor is a male donor with diffuse large B-cell lymphoma. The genes are TRBV9 and TRBJ2-3; weak D call: TRBD2 (5 bases). The input for sequencing was PBMCs, taken in a trial of ipilimumab plus nivolumab as post-transplant consolidation. The CDR3 region has the DNA TGTGCCAGCAGCAATCCCGGGAACGCAGATACGCAGTATTTT. It yields the protein CASSNPGNADTQYF.